This TCR beta chain was documented in a study of control samples from healthy donors and cancer patients. The table came from immunoSEQ multiplex PCR; TCRdb's copy has only in-frame clones and leaves some out. The sample holds 90,000 to 100,000 clones, about nine tenths seen once. The length of the CDR3 is 13 residues. V trimming: 5 bases; J trimming: 4 bases; junction bases outside the gene matches: 3. Germline lookup yields CDR1 MNHEY and CDR2 SMNVEV (reference sequence). The chain couples TRBV27 to TRBJ2-3; 7 bases fit TRBD2. Sequencing was done on a sample of blood. This receptor was identified in a woman aged 18-29 years in good health. The CDR3 nucleotides are TGTGCCAGCAGTCCCGCGGGAGCAGATACGCAGTATTTT. This sequence encodes CASSPAGADTQYF.